Listed below are T cell receptor beta chains from one sample, sequenced in a study of blood T cell repertoires in COVID-19. Produced via immunoSEQ multiplex PCR; TCRdb's table is partial and in-frame only. This table holds about 58,000 clones, roughly 86% found once. Sample: peripheral blood. The receptors shown here come from a human donor with active COVID-19. The donor label of this sample is uncertain. The CDR3 runs from the conserved cysteine through the conserved F or W. D genes are given only for firm matches. The size of a clone is reported for some rows only, either as once, few or many, or as a class for expanded clones.

cdr3_length,v_call,d_call,clone_size,j_call,cdr3_aa,cdr3_nt
16,TRBV10-3,TRBD1,NA,TRBJ2-5,CAINSRRDRGQETQYF,TGTGCCATCAATTCCCGCCGGGACAGGGGCCAAGAGACCCAGTACTTC
13,TRBV15,NA,NA,TRBJ1-6,CATRRKQDSPLHF,TGTGCCACCAGAAGAAAGCAAGATTCACCCCTCCACTTT
11,TRBV30,NA,few,TRBJ2-7,CAWSWGGEQYF,TGTGCCTGGAGTTGGGGAGGAGAGCAGTACTTC
14,TRBV2,TRBD1,NA,TRBJ1-5,CASSTRQGHQPQHF,TGTGCCAGCAGTACTAGACAGGGTCATCAGCCCCAGCATTTT
17,TRBV16,NA,NA,TRBJ1-5,CASSRGHVTRGNQPQHF,TGTGCCAGCAGCCGCGGGCATGTAACTCGGGGCAATCAGCCCCAGCATTTT
15,TRBV27,TRBD1,once,TRBJ2-7,CASSSAGTGGLEQYF,TGTGCCAGCAGTAGCGCCGGGACAGGGGGCCTCGAGCAGTACTTC
13,TRBV10-3,TRBD1,NA,TRBJ2-5,CAIREGAGETQYF,TGTGCCATCCGAGAGGGGGCTGGGGAGACCCAGTACTTC
10,TRBV6-5,NA,NA,TRBJ2-5,CASIHETQYF,TGTGCCAGCATCCATGAGACCCAGTACTTC
12,TRBV13,NA,NA,TRBJ2-2,CASTQVTGELFF,TGTGCCAGCACCCAGGTGACCGGGGAGCTGTTTTTT
13,TRBV11-3,TRBD1,NA,TRBJ1-1,CASKGRGQAEAFF,TGTGCCAGCAAGGGAAGGGGGCAAGCTGAAGCTTTCTTT
18,TRBV18,TRBD1,NA,TRBJ2-7,CASSPPSGTGALLGEQYF,TGTGCCAGCTCACCACCTTCCGGGACAGGGGCACTTTTGGGCGAGCAGTACTTC
15,TRBV4-2,TRBD2,NA,TRBJ2-7,CASSPGLGSTYEQYF,TGTGCCAGCAGCCCCGGACTAGGGAGCACCTACGAGCAGTACTTC
13,TRBV7-8,NA,NA,TRBJ2-7,CASSLSQSYEQYF,TGTGCCAGCAGCTTGTCACAGTCCTACGAGCAGTACTTC
15,TRBV4-3,NA,NA,TRBJ2-4,CASSQDFEKKNIQYF,TGCGCCAGCAGCCAAGATTTCGAGAAAAAAAACATTCAGTACTTC
16,TRBV5-1,TRBD2,NA,TRBJ2-1,CASSFLGAGGYNEQFF,TGCGCCAGCAGCTTTTTAGGAGCGGGGGGATACAATGAGCAGTTCTTC
16,TRBV7-9,TRBD1,NA,TRBJ1-2,CASSPPSGQGPHGYTF,TGTGCCAGCAGCCCACCCTCGGGACAGGGGCCCCATGGCTACACCTTC
13,TRBV11-2,NA,once,TRBJ1-5,CASSLERYQPQHF,TGTGCCAGCAGCTTAGAGAGATATCAGCCCCAGCATTTT
16,TRBV11-2,NA,NA,TRBJ1-4,CASSLQRAGTNEKLFF,TGTGCCAGCAGCTTACAAAGGGCAGGGACTAATGAAAAACTGTTTTTT
11,TRBV20-1,NA,NA,TRBJ2-3,CSAAPGETQYF,TGCAGTGCTGCCCCGGGGGAGACGCAGTATTTT
14,TRBV5-4,TRBD1,NA,TRBJ2-7,CASSSPGQSYEQYF,TGTGCCAGCAGTTCACCGGGACAGTCCTACGAGCAGTACTTC
12,TRBV3-1/TRBV3-2,NA,NA,TRBJ2-2,CASSQVKGELFF,TGTGCCAGCAGCCAAGTTAAAGGGGAGCTGTTTTTT
15,TRBV19,TRBD1,many,TRBJ1-5,CASSMTGGSRQPQHF,TGTGCCAGTAGTATGACAGGGGGGTCGAGGCAGCCCCAGCATTTT
15,TRBV5-1,TRBD1,NA,TRBJ2-5,CASSPVIGGGETQYF,TGCGCCAGCAGCCCGGTGATAGGGGGCGGAGAGACCCAGTACTTC
15,TRBV27,TRBD1,NA,TRBJ1-5,CASSWGQGVNQPQHF,TGTGCCAGCAGTTGGGGACAGGGGGTAAATCAGCCCCAGCATTTT
11,TRBV29-1,NA,NA,TRBJ2-7,CSVVSYYEQYF,TGCAGCGTTGTCAGTTACTACGAGCAGTACTTC
17,TRBV19,TRBD2,NA,TRBJ2-3,CASSMSLAGAGSDTQYF,TGTGCCAGTAGTATGAGCTTGGCGGGAGCGGGGAGTGATACGCAGTATTTT
14,TRBV5-1,NA,NA,TRBJ2-7,CASSPHRVSGQQYF,TGCGCCAGCAGCCCCCACCGGGTGAGCGGACAGCAGTACTTC
14,TRBV5-1,NA,NA,TRBJ2-3,CASSSTTRTDTQYF,TGCGCCAGCAGCTCGACTACCCGCACAGATACGCAGTATTTT
14,TRBV19,NA,NA,TRBJ2-2,CASSVGRGTGELFF,TGTGCCAGTAGTGTCGGACGGGGCACCGGGGAGCTGTTTTTT
13,TRBV27,NA,NA,TRBJ2-7,CASSSTSSYEQYF,TGTGCCAGCAGTTCCACGAGCTCCTACGAGCAGTACTTC
15,TRBV14,TRBD1,NA,TRBJ1-2,CASSQDLGTAYGYTF,TGTGCCAGCAGCCAAGATCTCGGGACAGCATATGGCTACACCTTC
15,TRBV7-2,TRBD2,NA,TRBJ2-3,CASSFVAGAVDTQYF,TGTGCCAGCAGCTTCGTTGCGGGAGCCGTAGATACGCAGTATTTT
14,TRBV19,NA,once,TRBJ1-1,CASNVRVGGTEAFF,TGTGCCAGTAACGTCAGGGTGGGGGGTACTGAAGCTTTCTTT
16,TRBV24-1,NA,NA,TRBJ1-2,CATSDSAMGRGGGYTF,TGTGCCACCAGTGATTCAGCGATGGGCCGGGGAGGTGGCTACACCTTC
15,TRBV6-6,NA,NA,TRBJ2-1,CASSYSAGVRNEQFF,TGTGCCAGCAGTTACTCGGCGGGTGTTCGGAATGAGCAGTTCTTC
16,TRBV5-1,NA,NA,TRBJ1-6,CASSPEAGGSNSPLHF,TGCGCCAGCAGCCCTGAGGCAGGAGGAAGCAATTCACCCCTCCACTTT
14,TRBV4-3,TRBD1,NA,TRBJ2-7,CASSPGTGGDEQYF,TGCGCCAGCAGCCCCGGGACAGGGGGGGACGAGCAGTACTTC
19,TRBV5-4,TRBD1,NA,TRBJ1-2,CASSLNRGSGSILTYGYTF,TGTGCCAGCAGCCTTAACAGGGGATCGGGCTCGATTCTAACCTATGGCTACACCTTC
13,TRBV10-3,TRBD2,NA,TRBJ2-7,CAISEGSGGEQYF,TGTGCCATCAGTGAGGGGTCGGGGGGCGAGCAGTACTTC
15,TRBV10-1,TRBD1,NA,TRBJ2-7,CASSDAGTGTYEQYF,TGCGCCAGCAGTGATGCGGGGACAGGGACCTACGAGCAGTACTTC
12,TRBV2,TRBD1,NA,TRBJ2-7,CASSDRGNEQYF,TGTGCCAGCAGTGACAGGGGGAACGAGCAGTACTTC
14,TRBV5-1,TRBD1,NA,TRBJ1-1,CASTSGQGRVGAFF,TGCGCCAGCACCAGCGGACAGGGACGGGTTGGGGCTTTCTTT
14,TRBV7-3,NA,once,TRBJ2-4,CASSLNRAANIQYF,TGTGCCAGCAGCTTAAACAGGGCGGCAAACATTCAGTACTTC
13,TRBV10-3,NA,NA,TRBJ1-4,CAISGVGAEKLFF,TGTGCCATCAGTGGTGTGGGGGCCGAAAAACTGTTTTTT
14,TRBV5-1,TRBD2,NA,TRBJ2-5,CASSFWEGGETQYF,TGCGCCAGCAGCTTCTGGGAGGGAGGAGAGACCCAGTACTTC
16,TRBV6-5,TRBD1,NA,TRBJ2-7,CASSYYSRQGNHEQYF,TGTGCCAGCAGCTACTATTCCCGACAGGGCAATCACGAGCAGTACTTC
14,TRBV19,TRBD1,NA,TRBJ2-2,CASSRDSLGGELFF,TGTGCCAGTAGTAGGGACAGCTTAGGCGGGGAGCTGTTTTTT
15,TRBV6-2/TRBV6-3,NA,NA,TRBJ2-7,CASSNGGMSSYEQYF,TGTGCCAGCAGTAATGGGGGGATGAGCTCCTACGAGCAGTACTTC
12,TRBV9,NA,NA,TRBJ2-5,CASASVQETQYF,TGTGCCAGCGCTTCAGTCCAAGAGACCCAGTACTTC
14,TRBV7-7,NA,NA,TRBJ2-2,CASSPGVGTGELFF,TGTGCTAGCAGCCCGGGGGTAGGCACCGGGGAGCTGTTTTTT
16,TRBV11-3,TRBD2,NA,TRBJ2-7,CASSLRGGRAPYEQYF,TGTGCCAGCAGCCTTCGGGGCGGGAGGGCCCCCTACGAGCAGTACTTC
16,TRBV28,NA,once,TRBJ2-7,CASSLVSRGRSYEQYF,TGTGCCAGCAGTTTAGTGAGTAGGGGCCGTTCCTACGAGCAGTACTTC
15,TRBV5-5,TRBD2,NA,TRBJ2-5,CASSWERGAQETQYF,TGTGCCAGCAGCTGGGAGCGGGGGGCTCAAGAGACCCAGTACTTC
13,TRBV7-2,NA,once,TRBJ1-2,CASSLAAYPGYTF,TGTGCCAGCAGCTTAGCCGCGTATCCTGGCTACACCTTC
14,TRBV7-9,NA,NA,TRBJ2-7,CASSLGDTAYEQYF,TGTGCCAGCAGCTTAGGGGACACCGCCTACGAGCAGTACTTC
15,TRBV4-2,TRBD2,once,TRBJ2-3,CASSQGLAGTDTQYF,TGTGCCAGCAGCCAAGGACTAGCGGGCACAGATACGCAGTATTTT